This T cell receptor beta chain was sequenced in a study of shared clonotypes between healthy human individuals. Clones were sequenced by immunoSEQ multiplex PCR, and TCRdb holds only the in-frame ones, with some missing. The repertoire holds fewer than 1 million clones, with about 97% as singletons. This CDR3 contains 15 residues. J was trimmed by 6 bases and V by 1 base; bases with no gene match: 7. The germline gives CDR1 SGDLS, CDR2 YYNGEE. Naive-designated CD8 cells lacked CD45RO, were positively enriched for CCR7, and omitted terminally differentiated effector memory CD45RA+ cells. The chain carries TRBV9 and TRBJ1-2, with 9 bases identical to TRBD1. The sequenced sample consisted of naive CD8+ T cells sorted from blood. This TCR came from a man younger than 40 in good health. CDR3 in amino acids: CASSVWPTGGDGYTF. CDR3 DNA: TGTGCCAGCAGCGTATGGCCGACAGGGGGTGATGGCTACACCTTC.